This TCR beta chain was found in a study of tumor-infiltrating lymphocytes in oesophageal squamous cell carcinoma. In TCRdb, the PCR reads were re-called with MiXCR into one record per CDR3 protein. The sample yields 12,000 or so distinct CDR3 sequences, approximately 60% seen once. The V gene's germline CDR1 is LNHDA and CDR2 SQIVND (reference sequence). There are 16 residues in the CDR3. V dropped 5 bases and J dropped 0 bases, with 16 bases sitting between them. This sequence was found in a female donor with esophageal squamous cell carcinoma. This chain connects TRBV19 to TRBJ1-1; D uncertain. Sample: esophageal tumor tissue. The DNA of the CDR3 is TGTGCCAGTAGTCCAGAGGAAGGGCTAATGAACACTGAAGCTTTCTTT. Protein sequence: CASSPEEGLMNTEAFF.